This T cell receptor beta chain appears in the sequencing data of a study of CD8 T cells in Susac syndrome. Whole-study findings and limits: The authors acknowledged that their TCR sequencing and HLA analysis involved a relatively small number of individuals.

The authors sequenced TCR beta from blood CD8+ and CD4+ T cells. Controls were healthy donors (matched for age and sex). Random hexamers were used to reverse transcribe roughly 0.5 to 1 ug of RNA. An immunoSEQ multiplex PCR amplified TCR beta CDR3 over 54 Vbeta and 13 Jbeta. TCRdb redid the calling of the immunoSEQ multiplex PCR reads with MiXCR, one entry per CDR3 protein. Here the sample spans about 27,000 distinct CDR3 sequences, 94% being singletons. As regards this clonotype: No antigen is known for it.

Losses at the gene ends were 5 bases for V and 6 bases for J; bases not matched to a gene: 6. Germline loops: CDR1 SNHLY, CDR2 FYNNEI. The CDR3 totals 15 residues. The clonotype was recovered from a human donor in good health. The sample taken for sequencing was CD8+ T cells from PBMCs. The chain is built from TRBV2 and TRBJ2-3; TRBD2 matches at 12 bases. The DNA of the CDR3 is TGTGCCAGCAGTTCTCTAGCGGGGGGGCCGGATACGCAGTATTTT. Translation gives CASSSLAGGPDTQYF.